This passage covers 30 T cell receptor beta chains from one sample sequenced in a study of T-cell reconstitution after alpha-beta-depleted transplantation in children. For TCRbeta, the library was prepared with unique molecular identifiers. Via MiXCR, TCRdb re-called the PCR reads, giving one row per CDR3 protein. This sample carries 530,000 or so distinct CDR3 sequences, 27% of them seen once, and the ten largest clones take around a third. The material sequenced was PBMCs, taken before TCRalphabeta/CD19-depleted stem cell transplant. The receptors here all came from a boy in the first two years of life with Wiskott-Aldrich syndrome, due to receive a stem cell transplant.

Written as DNA, the CDR3 is TGTGCCAGCAGCTTAACAGGGGGTGCCACCGGGGAGCTGTTTTTT. Its translation: CASSLTGGATGELFF. J is TRBJ2-2 and V is TRBV7-2; 8 bases are shared with TRBD1. CDR3 length: 15 amino acids. Germline V gene sequence: CDR1 SGHTA, CDR2 FQGNSA. J lost 4 bases, V lost 2 bases, and 3 bases had no gene match.

The chain couples TRBV12-3 or TRBV12-4 to TRBJ2-7; TRBD1 aligns across 7 bases. The CDR3 has 14 amino acids. The J segment lost 4 bases and the V segment lost 6 bases, leaving 9 bases of the junction unmatched. The CDR3 protein is CASRRTGLGYEQYF. The CDR3 DNA is TGTGCCAGCAGGAGGACAGGATTAGGATACGAGCAGTACTTC.

The J gene is TRBJ2-1, the V gene TRBV9, with 8 positions matching TRBD2. The J segment lost 1 base and the V segment lost 3 bases, leaving 9 bases of the junction unmatched. The germline V gene encodes CDR1 SGDLS and CDR2 YYNGEE. This CDR3 has 17 residues. CDR3 nucleotides: TGTGCCAGCAGCGGGGGACTAGTGGGGACTTCCTACAATGAGCAGTTCTTC. Protein product: CASSGGLVGTSYNEQFF.

This chain links TRBV7-3 with TRBJ2-3, with D possibly being TRBD2 (6 bases). Trimming removed 5 bases from V and 0 bases from J, with 9 bases in between. From germline, CDR1 is SGHTA and CDR2 FQGTGA. The CDR3 length is 14 residues. The DNA of the CDR3 is TGTGCCAGCAGCGTTAGCGGAAGCACAGATACGCAGTATTTT. Translating gives CASSVSGSTDTQYF.

This clonotype was counted a few times. The chain is built from TRBV7-9 and TRBJ2-2, with 8 bases lining up with TRBD2. Germline values: CDR1 SEHNR, CDR2 FQNEAQ (reference sequence). Trimming removed 3 bases from V and 0 bases from J; junction bases left unmatched: 3. This CDR3 region has 16 residues. For the CDR3, the DNA is TGTGCCAGCAGCTTCCCGGGGGGGGCGAACACCGGGGAGCTGTTTTTT. This codes for CASSFPGGANTGELFF.

The V call is TRBV20-1, the J call TRBJ1-3; 9 bases line up with TRBD1. Trimming cost V 5 bases and J 4 bases; bases outside gene matches: 3. From germline, CDR1 is DFQATT and CDR2 SNEGSKA (reference sequence). This CDR3 region has 13 residues. CDR3 loop: CSAATGGGNTIYF. The CDR3 DNA reads as TGCAGTGCTGCGACAGGGGGAGGAAACACCATATATTTT.

V is TRBV12-3 or TRBV12-4 and J is TRBJ2-7; D perhaps matches TRBD2 (6 bases). V lost 3 bases, J lost 3 bases, and 9 bases lay in between. This CDR3 contains 13 residues. The CDR3 DNA reads as TGTGCCAGCAGTTTCGGGAGACTCTACGAGCAGTACTTC. Translating gives CASSFGRLYEQYF.

V gene TRBV27 combines with J gene TRBJ2-1; tentatively, D is TRBD1 (6 bases). V lost 5 bases to trimming and J lost 4 bases, with 15 bases between them. CDR3 size: 15 residues. Germline CDR1 is MNHEY and CDR2 is SMNVEV (reference sequence). CDR3 DNA: TGTGCCAGCAGTAAACAGGGCCCCCTTTACAATGAGCAGTTCTTC. Encoded protein: CASSKQGPLYNEQFF.

This CDR3 reads CASSVVAGLGNEQFF. CDR3 nucleotides: TGTGCCAGCAGCGTAGTGGCCGGTTTGGGCAATGAGCAGTTCTTC. The chain links TRBV9 to TRBJ2-1; no firm D call. The ends were cut back, 0 bases at V and 6 bases at J, with 13 bases in the middle. CDR3 length: 15 amino acids. Germline-derived CDR1 and CDR2 are SGDLS and YYNGEE.

This chain uses TRBV5-5 with TRBJ2-1; D ambiguous. This CDR3 has 12 amino acids. Per the germline V gene, CDR1 is SGHKS and CDR2 is YYEKEE (reference sequence). The ends were cut back, 6 bases at V and 5 bases at J, with 9 bases in the middle. The CDR3 bases are TGTGCCAGCATCCTCCGGGACAATGAGCAGTTCTTC. Translation gives CASILRDNEQFF.

The chain is built from TRBV20-1 and TRBJ2-5, with D tentatively TRBD2 (6 bases). Trimming removed 4 bases at V and 5 bases at J, with 20 bases between. The CDR3 totals 15 residues. CDR1 is DFQATT, CDR2 SNEGSKA, per germline (reference sequence). The CDR3 DNA reads as TGCAGTGCTACAAGGTCGGGAGCAGCAAGGGAGACCCAGTACTTC. It yields the protein CSATRSGAARETQYF.

This chain joins TRBV3-1 and TRBJ1-6; TRBD1 agrees at 11 bases. Germline assignment: CDR1 LGHDT and CDR2 YNNKEL (reference sequence). The CDR3 spans 15 residues. With 6 bases clipped from V and 7 bases from J, the junction kept 5 bases outside the gene matches. The CDR3 DNA sequence: TGTGCCAGCAGGCGGGGACAGGGGGTAAATTCACCCCTCCACTTT. Protein: CASRRGQGVNSPLHF.

This chain joins TRBV5-1 and TRBJ2-7; D is perhaps TRBD1 (5 bases). The V and J ends lost 4 bases and 2 bases respectively, with 13 bases between them. The CDR3 runs to 14 residues. The germline V gene encodes CDR1 SGHRS and CDR2 YFSETQ. The CDR3 sequence: CASSLDTWTYEQYF. In nucleotides, the CDR3 is TGCGCCAGCAGCCTGGACACTTGGACCTACGAGCAGTACTTC. Full variable domain (rest looked up from reference TRBV5-1 and TRBJ2-7): KAGVTQTPRYLIKTRGQQVTLSCSPISGHRSVSWYQQTPGQGLQFLFEYFSETQRNKGNFPGRFSGRQFSNSRSEMNVSTLELGDSALYLCASSLDTWTYEQYFGPGTRLTVT.

The CDR3: CAWSPGLASYNEQFF. For the CDR3, the DNA is TGTGCCTGGAGTCCGGGACTAGCGTCCTACAATGAGCAGTTCTTC. V and J are TRBV30 and TRBJ2-1; 10 nucleotides agree with TRBD2. CDR3 length equals 15 residues. The ends lost 2 bases at V and 1 base at J; junction bases unmatched: 2. The germline V gene encodes CDR1 GTSNPN and CDR2 SVGIG (reference sequence).

This clonotype was detected only a few times. The chain combines TRBV27 with TRBJ2-2; 7 bases agree with TRBD1. There are 14 residues in the CDR3. Trimming removed 7 bases from V and 3 bases from J; junction bases left unmatched: 5. CDR1 is MNHEY, CDR2 SMNVEV, per germline (reference sequence). CDR3 sequence (DNA): TGTGCCAGCAATCGGGGACAGCACACCGGGGAGCTGTTTTTT. Translated: CASNRGQHTGELFF.

V is TRBV20-1 and J is TRBJ2-7; D may be TRBD1 or TRBD2 (5 bases each). The length of the CDR3 is 13 residues. Germline values: CDR1 DFQATT, CDR2 SNEGSKA (reference sequence). V was shortened by 5 bases and J by 5 bases, with 16 bases between the two germline ends. CDR3 nucleotide sequence: TGCAGTGCTTATAGTGGGGGTAGCAACGAGCAGTACTTC. This codes for CSAYSGGSNEQYF.

V usage is TRBV5-1 and J usage is TRBJ1-2, with 8 positions matching TRBD1. The CDR3 runs 15 residues. Germline CDR1 is SGHRS and CDR2 is YFSETQ. The V segment lost 1 base and the J segment 9 bases; nucleotides outside the gene matches: 11. The CDR3 DNA reads TGCGCCAGCAGCTTGCGCCCCTGGGCAGGGGGCAGCTACACCTTC. This sequence encodes CASSLRPWAGGSYTF.

This clonotype came up a few times. The V call is TRBV9, the J call TRBJ2-2; D gene ambiguous. There are 14 residues in the CDR3. CDR1 is SGDLS, CDR2 YYNGEE, per germline. With 0 bases removed from V and 2 bases from J, the gap between germline ends came to 5 bases. For the CDR3, the DNA is TGTGCCAGCAGCGTAGTAGCAAACACCGGGGAGCTGTTTTTT. Translating gives CASSVVANTGELFF.

The genes are TRBV5-1 and TRBJ2-3, with TRBD2 identical over 8 bases. The CDR3 has 16 amino acids. The germline gives CDR1 SGHRS, CDR2 YFSETQ. With 4 bases clipped from V and 2 bases from J, the junction kept 9 bases outside the gene matches. CDR3 sequence (DNA): TGCGCCAGCAGCCCGGGACTAGATCGCCTCACAGATACGCAGTATTTT. As protein: CASSPGLDRLTDTQYF.

The DNA for the CDR3 is TGCGCCAGCAGCTTGGCCGGAGGGACGACTGGCGGCTACACCTTC. Translating it yields CASSLAGGTTGGYTF. The V gene is TRBV5-1, the J gene TRBJ1-2, with a weak D call TRBD1 (5 bases). Between the trimmed V and J ends, which lost 0 bases and 8 bases, there was a span of 17 bases. CDR3 length: 15 amino acids. The germline gives CDR1 SGHRS, CDR2 YFSETQ.

Notes on this clonotype: A junction boundary mismatches the germline segment, possibly from a read error. The chain is built from TRBV6-5 and TRBJ2-3, with 9 nucleotides matching TRBD2. This CDR3 has 16 residues. Germline V gene data show CDR1 as MNHEY and CDR2 as SVGAGI. The chain's CDR3 is CASSYSGGRGTDTLYF. CDR3 DNA sequence: TGTGCCAGCAGTTACTCGGGCGGGAGGGGCACAGATACGCTGTATTTT.

V usage is TRBV7-3 and J usage is TRBJ2-7; tentative D call: TRBD1 (5 bases). CDR1 is SGHTA and CDR2 is FQGTGA in the germline V gene. This CDR3 spans 12 amino acids. V shed 6 bases and J shed 7 bases, with 13 bases lying between them. CDR3 loop: CASSAGKGEQYF. In DNA, the CDR3 is TGTGCCAGCAGTGCAGGGAAGGGTGAGCAGTACTTC.

The chain employs TRBV6-5 and TRBJ2-3, with a possible D match to TRBD1 (5 bases). The CDR3 spans 15 residues. V was shortened by 5 bases and J by 2 bases, with 14 bases between the two germline ends. CDR1 MNHEY and CDR2 SVGAGI come from the germline V gene. Here the CDR3 DNA reads TGTGCCAGCAGTAACAGGCGGCGACCCACAGATACGCAGTATTTT. Its protein is CASSNRRRPTDTQYF.

The genes are TRBV12-3 or TRBV12-4 and TRBJ2-3; D might be TRBD2 (5 bases). The germline V and J ends were trimmed by 5 bases and 2 bases, with 11 bases remaining between them. This CDR3 is built from 14 residues. The CDR3 region has the DNA TGTGCCAGCAGTCCCTTGCGGGTCACAGATACGCAGTATTTT. This encodes CASSPLRVTDTQYF.

The chain employs TRBV20-1 and TRBJ2-1; 12 bases fit TRBD2. The CDR3 length is 18 residues. Unmatched junction bases numbered 7, after V lost 1 base and J lost 0 bases. The germline V gene encodes CDR1 DFQATT and CDR2 SNEGSKA (reference sequence). CDR3 loop: CSARGPGLAGSSYNEQFF. The CDR3 DNA sequence: TGCAGTGCTAGAGGCCCTGGACTAGCGGGAAGCTCCTACAATGAGCAGTTCTTC.

Turning to this clonotype: A junction end diverges from the germline sequence, so it may reflect a read error. The chain joins TRBV5-1 to TRBJ2-1; no firm D call. This CDR3 is 13 amino acids long. The germline gives CDR1 SGHRS, CDR2 YFSETQ. The DNA of the CDR3 is TGCGCCACCAGCTTGTTCGGTTACAATGAGCAGTTCTTC. As protein: CATSLFGYNEQFF.

The chain employs TRBV5-1 and TRBJ2-2, with a tentative D call TRBD2 (5 bases). The CDR3 has 13 amino acids. CDR1 is SGHRS and CDR2 is YFSETQ in the germline V gene. Trimming took 3 bases from V and 3 from J, leaving 6 bases between them. The CDR3 region has the DNA TGCGCCAGCAGCTCGGGGTACACCGGGGAGCTGTTTTTT. This sequence encodes CASSSGYTGELFF. The full variable domain, its missing parts supplied by reference TRBV5-1 and TRBJ2-2, is KAGVTQTPRYLIKTRGQQVTLSCSPISGHRSVSWYQQTPGQGLQFLFEYFSETQRNKGNFPGRFSGRQFSNSRSEMNVSTLELGDSALYLCASSSGYTGELFFGEGSRLTVL.

Note on this clonotype: The CDR3 does not close with the conserved phenylalanine or tryptophan, likely indicating a read error. The DNA is omitted, as the CDR3 cannot be located on it reliably, and the CDR3 follows TCRdb's listing. The rearrangement joins TRBV12-3 or TRBV12-4 to TRBJ2-7; the table assigns TRBD1, which was not confirmed against the DNA. The length of the CDR3 is 9 amino acids, counting both ends. CDR3: CASKAGHGR.

This clonotype was observed a handful of times. V and J are TRBV5-1 and TRBJ2-5; 13 bases align to TRBD2. The CDR3 totals 16 residues. Unmatched junction bases numbered 6, after V lost 4 bases and J lost 3 bases. Germline V CDR1 and CDR2: SGHRS, YFSETQ. CDR3 amino acids: CASSPPGLAGKETQYF. The CDR3 bases are TGCGCCAGCAGCCCACCGGGACTAGCGGGAAAAGAGACCCAGTACTTC.

This clonotype has only a few counts. The V call is TRBV3-1, the J call TRBJ1-6; the D is unclear. The V and J ends lost 1 base and 13 bases respectively, with 11 bases between them. Germline CDR1 reads LGHDT; CDR2 reads YNNKEL (reference sequence). The CDR3 contains 13 residues. The CDR3 nucleotides read TGTGCCAGCAGCCAAGGACTTTATATTCCCCTCCACTTT. As protein: CASSQGLYIPLHF.